A selection of T cell receptor beta chains follows, all from one sample in a study of early T cells in non-severe SARS-CoV-2 infection. Each CDR3 protein gets one entry after TCRdb re-called the 5' RACE reads with MiXCR. The sample includes tens of thousands of distinct CDR3 sequences, about 12% of them seen just once. Sequenced material: whole blood. The receptor set was obtained from an adult who was a healthcare worker with PCR-confirmed SARS-CoV-2 infection or an uninfected control (not recorded which). Each CDR3 is given with its conserved first and last residue. D genes are given only for firm matches. For some rows the clone size is stated as once, few or many, or as a class when expanded; others skip it.

j_call v_call d_call clone_size cdr3_aa cdr3_nt
TRBJ2-3 TRBV12-3/TRBV12-4 NA NA CASSLGQSLATQYF TGTGCCAGCAGTTTAGGGCAGAGTTTGGCTACGCAGTATTTT
TRBJ2-3 TRBV12-3/TRBV12-4 NA few CASSATRRGDTQYF TGTGCCAGCAGTGCAACAAGGAGGGGGGATACGCAGTATTTT
TRBJ1-5 TRBV3-1 NA NA CASSLQSQPQHF TGTGCCAGCAGCCTTCAGAGTCAGCCCCAGCATTTT
TRBJ2-5 TRBV6-5 NA few CASNPNAGPKETQYF TGTGCCAGCAACCCAAATGCGGGGCCAAAGGAGACCCAGTACTTC
TRBJ2-1 TRBV5-1 NA NA CASSLERAPNEQFF TGCGCCAGCAGCTTGGAAAGGGCCCCCAATGAGCAGTTCTTC
TRBJ1-1 TRBV29-1 NA NA CSARASTYEAFF TGCAGCGCCCGGGCCTCGACATATGAAGCTTTCTTT
TRBJ1-5 TRBV7-2 NA NA CASSSQSYSNQPQHF TGTGCCAGCAGCTCGCAGAGTTATAGCAATCAGCCCCAGCATTTT
TRBJ2-7 TRBV29-1 NA few CSVEETGVYEQYF TGCAGCGTTGAGGAGACAGGCGTCTACGAGCAGTACTTC
TRBJ1-2 TRBV24-1 NA few CATSDSLNYGYTF TGTGCCACCAGTGATTCCCTGAACTATGGCTACACCTTC
TRBJ2-1 TRBV2 NA few CASMVGGARNEQFF TGTGCCAGCATGGTAGGGGGGGCTAGGAATGAGCAGTTCTTC
TRBJ1-1 TRBV10-1 NA few CASSSNVGTEAFF TGCGCCAGCAGTTCCAATGTTGGCACTGAAGCTTTCTTT
TRBJ1-2 TRBV6-5 TRBD1 few CASRKGQGSYGYTF TGTGCCAGCAGGAAAGGACAGGGTAGCTATGGCTACACCTTC
TRBJ1-2 TRBV4-3 NA many CASSQGNNYYGYTF TGCGCCAGCAGCCAAGGAAACAACTACTATGGCTACACCTTC
TRBJ2-3 TRBV3-1 NA NA CASSQSRGGGADTQYF TGTGCCAGCAGCCAGTCGCGTGGAGGGGGGGCCGATACGCAGTATTTT
TRBJ2-1 TRBV6-2/TRBV6-3 NA many CASSYSRLNYNEQFF TGTGCCAGCAGTTACTCGAGACTAAACTACAATGAGCAGTTCTTC
TRBJ2-6 TRBV11-2 NA few CASSPRGAGANVLTF TGTGCCAGCAGCCCTAGGGGTGCTGGGGCCAACGTCCTGACTTTC
TRBJ1-3 TRBV10-2 TRBD1 NA CASSQDRQGFDTIYF TGCGCCAGCAGTCAGGACCGACAGGGCTTCGACACCATATATTTT
TRBJ2-7 TRBV12-3/TRBV12-4 TRBD1 many CASGQGASYEQYF TGTGCCAGTGGACAGGGGGCCTCCTACGAGCAGTACTTC
TRBJ2-2 TRBV5-5 NA many CASSRRGTDNTGELFF TGTGCCAGCAGCCGCCGTGGGACCGACAACACCGGGGAGCTGTTTTTT
TRBJ1-2 TRBV4-3 NA many CASSQDKGLLSYTF TGCGCCAGCAGCCAAGATAAGGGGCTATTAAGCTACACCTTC
TRBJ2-2 TRBV18 NA few CASSPPRGTGTGELFF TGTGCCAGCTCACCACCGAGAGGGACCGGGACCGGGGAGCTGTTTTTT
TRBJ2-1 TRBV6-6 TRBD2 NA CASSPMGLAGGPSSYNEQFF TGTGCCAGCAGCCCTATGGGACTAGCGGGGGGCCCCAGCTCCTACAATGAGCAGTTCTTC
TRBJ2-7 TRBV7-6 NA NA CASSEGPGEQYF TGTGCCAGCAGCGAAGGACCAGGGGAGCAGTACTTC
TRBJ2-5 TRBV7-8 TRBD2 many CASSLAQLGLAGLETQYF TGTGCCAGCAGCTTAGCCCAACTCGGACTAGCGGGTTTGGAGACCCAGTACTTC
TRBJ2-7 TRBV5-1 NA NA CASSLTNGKAEQYF TGCGCCAGCAGCTTGACAAACGGTAAGGCCGAGCAGTACTTC
TRBJ1-5 TRBV5-5 TRBD1 NA CASSLYQGVGNQPQHF TGTGCCAGCAGCCTGTACCAGGGGGTAGGTAATCAGCCCCAGCATTTT
TRBJ2-1 TRBV7-3 TRBD1 NA CASSHPGQGYNEQFF TGTGCCAGCAGTCATCCGGGACAGGGGTACAATGAGCAGTTCTTC
TRBJ2-2 TRBV7-8 TRBD2 few CASTHEGLAGGPGELFF TGTGCCAGCACCCATGAGGGACTAGCGGGGGGGCCCGGGGAGCTGTTTTTT
TRBJ2-2 TRBV29-1 TRBD2 few CSGGPGGTGELFF TGCAGCGGCGGTCCGGGGGGCACCGGGGAGCTGTTTTTT
TRBJ2-3 TRBV12-3/TRBV12-4 TRBD2 many CASSLESGGGTDTQYF TGTGCCAGCAGTTTAGAAAGCGGGGGGGGCACAGATACGCAGTATTTT
TRBJ2-5 TRBV29-1 NA NA CSVDGLGAETQYF TGCAGCGTTGACGGGCTTGGGGCGGAGACCCAGTACTTC
TRBJ2-1 TRBV6-1 NA NA CASSDRPYNEQFF TGTGCCAGCAGTGACAGGCCCTACAATGAGCAGTTCTTC
TRBJ2-2 TRBV9 NA many CASSVDRVTGELFF TGTGCCAGCAGCGTAGACAGGGTCACCGGGGAGCTGTTTTTT
TRBJ1-1 TRBV11-2 NA few CASSLLAYPMNTEAFF TGTGCCAGCAGCTTACTGGCCTACCCCATGAACACTGAAGCTTTCTTT
TRBJ1-2 TRBV6-1 NA many CASMRAAYGYTF TGTGCCAGCATGAGGGCCGCCTATGGCTACACCTTC
TRBJ1-2 TRBV11-2 NA NA CASSLVGGGVYGYTF TGTGCCAGCAGCTTAGTCGGAGGCGGTGTCTATGGCTACACCTTC
TRBJ2-7 TRBV6-5 NA once CASSYGGAYKQYF TGTGCCAGCAGTTACGGGGGCGCTTACAAGCAGTACTTC
TRBJ2-1 TRBV6-2/TRBV6-3 NA many CASSYSAQTNNEQFF TGTGCCAGCAGTTACTCGGCGCAGACCAACAATGAGCAGTTCTTC
TRBJ2-1 TRBV24-1 NA NA CATAQYNEQFF TGTGCCACGGCGCAGTACAATGAGCAGTTCTTC
TRBJ2-2 TRBV6-5 NA few CASSYNPNTGELFF TGTGCCAGCAGTTACAATCCGAACACCGGGGAGCTGTTTTTT
TRBJ2-3 TRBV27 NA NA CASSSGQGWSDTQYF TGTGCCAGCAGCAGTGGCCAAGGGTGGTCGGATACGCAGTATTTT
TRBJ1-1 TRBV14 NA few CASSPLMTGPVLLTEAFF TGTGCCAGCAGCCCATTAATGACAGGTCCCGTCTTGCTCACTGAAGCTTTCTTT
TRBJ1-4 TRBV6-2/TRBV6-3 TRBD1 many CASSYSWTGGDEKLFF TGTGCCAGCAGTTACTCGTGGACAGGGGGCGACGAAAAACTGTTTTTT
TRBJ1-4 TRBV16 NA many CASTEGVATNEKLFF TGTGCCAGCACGGAGGGAGTTGCAACTAATGAAAAACTGTTTTTT
TRBJ2-5 TRBV29-1 NA few CSVTGTTETQYF TGCAGCGTAACCGGGACAACAGAGACCCAGTACTTC
TRBJ2-1 TRBV6-1 NA few CASIEGDNEQFF TGTGCCAGCATCGAGGGGGACAATGAGCAGTTCTTC
TRBJ2-1 TRBV6-5 NA NA CASSTRTGAYNEQFF TGTGCCAGCAGTACCCGAACTGGGGCCTACAATGAGCAGTTCTTC
TRBJ2-3 TRBV11-2 TRBD2 many CASSLDLAGITDTQYF TGTGCCAGCAGCTTAGATCTAGCGGGGATAACAGATACGCAGTATTTT
TRBJ1-1 TRBV7-9 NA NA CASSLGAGRNTEAFF TGTGCCAGCAGCTTAGGTGCCGGGAGGAACACTGAAGCTTTCTTT
TRBJ2-1 TRBV9 NA NA CASSWRGNNEQFF TGTGCCAGCAGCTGGAGGGGAAACAATGAGCAGTTCTTC
TRBJ2-7 TRBV6-2/TRBV6-3 TRBD1 NA CASSFKGQGRYEQYF TGTGCCAGCAGTTTCAAAGGACAGGGGCGATACGAGCAGTACTTC
TRBJ2-7 TRBV11-2 NA few CASSAIKGSRYEQYF TGTGCCAGCAGCGCTATTAAGGGCAGTCGCTACGAGCAGTACTTC
TRBJ1-3 TRBV5-1 NA NA CASSLDRPAGNTIYF TGCGCCAGCAGCTTGGATCGTCCGGCGGGAAACACCATATATTTT
TRBJ2-5 TRBV24-1 NA few CATSAGGGGVETQYF TGTGCCACCAGTGCTGGGGGCGGGGGCGTCGAGACCCAGTACTTC
TRBJ2-7 TRBV7-2 NA many CASSFSRALYEQYF TGTGCCAGCAGCTTTTCCAGGGCCCTCTACGAGCAGTACTTC
TRBJ2-7 TRBV7-9 NA NA CASSTEEGQYF TGTGCCAGCAGCACCGAAGAGGGGCAGTACTTC